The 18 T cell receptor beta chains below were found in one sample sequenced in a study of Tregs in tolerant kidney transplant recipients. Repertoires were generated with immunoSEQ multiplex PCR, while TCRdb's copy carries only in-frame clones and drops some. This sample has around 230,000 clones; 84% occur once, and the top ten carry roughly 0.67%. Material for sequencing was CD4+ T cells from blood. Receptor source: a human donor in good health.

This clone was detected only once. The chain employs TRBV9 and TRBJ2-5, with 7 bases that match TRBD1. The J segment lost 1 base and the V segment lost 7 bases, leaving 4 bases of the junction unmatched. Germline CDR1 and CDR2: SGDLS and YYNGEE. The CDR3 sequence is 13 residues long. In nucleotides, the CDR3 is TGTGCCAGCGGAAGACAGGGCCAAGAGACCCAGTACTTC. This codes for CASGRQGQETQYF.

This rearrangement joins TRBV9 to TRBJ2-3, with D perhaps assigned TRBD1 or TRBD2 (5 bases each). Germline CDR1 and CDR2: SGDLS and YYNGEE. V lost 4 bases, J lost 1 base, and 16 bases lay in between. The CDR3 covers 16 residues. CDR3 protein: CASSLRWGGRTDTQYF. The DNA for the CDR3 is TGTGCCAGCAGCCTGCGGTGGGGCGGGCGCACAGATACGCAGTATTTT.

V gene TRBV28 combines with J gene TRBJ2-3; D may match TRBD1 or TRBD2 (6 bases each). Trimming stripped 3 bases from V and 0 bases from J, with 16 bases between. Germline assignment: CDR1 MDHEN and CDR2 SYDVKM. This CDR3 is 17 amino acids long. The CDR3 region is CASSLDWGAYSTDTQYF. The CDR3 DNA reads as TGTGCCAGCAGTTTGGACTGGGGGGCCTACAGCACAGATACGCAGTATTTT.

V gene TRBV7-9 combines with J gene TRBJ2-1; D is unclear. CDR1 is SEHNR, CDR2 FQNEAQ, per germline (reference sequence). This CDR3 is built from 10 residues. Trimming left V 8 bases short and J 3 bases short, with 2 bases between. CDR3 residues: CASGYNEQFF. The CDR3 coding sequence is TGTGCCAGCGGCTACAATGAGCAGTTCTTC.

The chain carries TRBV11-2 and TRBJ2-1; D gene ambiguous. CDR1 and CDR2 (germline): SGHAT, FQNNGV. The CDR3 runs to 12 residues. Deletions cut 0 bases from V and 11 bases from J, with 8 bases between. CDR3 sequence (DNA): TGTGCCAGCAGCTTAGATGGTCTTAAGCAGTTCTTC. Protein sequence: CASSLDGLKQFF.

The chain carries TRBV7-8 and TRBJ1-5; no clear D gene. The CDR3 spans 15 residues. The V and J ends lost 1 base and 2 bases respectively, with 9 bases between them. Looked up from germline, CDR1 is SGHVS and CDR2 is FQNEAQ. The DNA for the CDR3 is TGTGCCAGCAGCTTAGTAACCCTAGGCAATCAGCCCCAGCATTTT. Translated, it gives CASSLVTLGNQPQHF.

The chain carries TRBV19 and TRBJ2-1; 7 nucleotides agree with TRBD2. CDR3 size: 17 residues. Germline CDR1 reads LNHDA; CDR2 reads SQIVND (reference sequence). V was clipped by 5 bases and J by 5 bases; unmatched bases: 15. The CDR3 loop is CASSPESSGGWDNEQFF. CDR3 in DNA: TGTGCCAGTAGTCCCGAGTCCTCCGGGGGGTGGGACAATGAGCAGTTCTTC.

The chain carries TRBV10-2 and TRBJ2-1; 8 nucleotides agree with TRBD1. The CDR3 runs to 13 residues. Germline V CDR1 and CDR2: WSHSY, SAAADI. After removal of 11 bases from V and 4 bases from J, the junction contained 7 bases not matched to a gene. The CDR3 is CAAQGAKYNEQFF. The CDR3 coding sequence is TGCGCCGCCCAGGGGGCCAAGTACAATGAGCAGTTCTTC.

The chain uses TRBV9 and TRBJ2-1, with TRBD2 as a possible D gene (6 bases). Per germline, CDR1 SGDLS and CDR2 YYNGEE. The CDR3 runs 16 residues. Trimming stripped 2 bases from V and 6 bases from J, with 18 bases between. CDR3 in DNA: TGTGCCAGCAGCGTGGCAGTACTAGCTGAAATCAATGAGCAGTTCTTC. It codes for CASSVAVLAEINEQFF.

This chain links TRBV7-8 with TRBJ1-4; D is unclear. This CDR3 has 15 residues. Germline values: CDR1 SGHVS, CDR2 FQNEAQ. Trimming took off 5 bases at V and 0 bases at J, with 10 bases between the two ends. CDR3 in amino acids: CASSPRGATNEKLFF. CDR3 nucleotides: TGTGCCAGCAGCCCAAGAGGTGCAACTAATGAAAAACTGTTTTTT.

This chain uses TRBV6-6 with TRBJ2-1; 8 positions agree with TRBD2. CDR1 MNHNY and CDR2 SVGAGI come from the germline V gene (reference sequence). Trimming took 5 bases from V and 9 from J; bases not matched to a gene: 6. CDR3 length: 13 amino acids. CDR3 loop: CASSPGGRVEQFF. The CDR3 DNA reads TGTGCCAGCAGTCCGGGGGGGCGGGTTGAGCAGTTCTTC.

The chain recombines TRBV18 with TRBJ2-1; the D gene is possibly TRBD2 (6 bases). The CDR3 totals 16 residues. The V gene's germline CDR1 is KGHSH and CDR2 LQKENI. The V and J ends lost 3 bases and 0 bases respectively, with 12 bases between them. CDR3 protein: CASSPSGASSYNEQFF. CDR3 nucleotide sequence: TGTGCCAGCTCACCCTCGGGAGCCAGCTCCTACAATGAGCAGTTCTTC.

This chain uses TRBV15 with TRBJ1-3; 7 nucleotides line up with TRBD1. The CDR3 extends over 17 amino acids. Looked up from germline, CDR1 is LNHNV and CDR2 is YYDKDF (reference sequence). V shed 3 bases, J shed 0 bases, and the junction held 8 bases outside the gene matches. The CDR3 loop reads CATSRPGQSHSGNTIYF. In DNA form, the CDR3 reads TGTGCCACCAGCAGGCCGGGACAGAGTCACTCTGGAAACACCATATATTTT.

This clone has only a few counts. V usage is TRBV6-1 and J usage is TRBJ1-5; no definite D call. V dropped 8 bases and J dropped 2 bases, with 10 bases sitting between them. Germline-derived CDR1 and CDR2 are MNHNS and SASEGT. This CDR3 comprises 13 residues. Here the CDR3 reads CASDRAGNQPQHF. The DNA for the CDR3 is TGTGCCAGCGATAGGGCAGGCAATCAGCCCCAGCATTTT.

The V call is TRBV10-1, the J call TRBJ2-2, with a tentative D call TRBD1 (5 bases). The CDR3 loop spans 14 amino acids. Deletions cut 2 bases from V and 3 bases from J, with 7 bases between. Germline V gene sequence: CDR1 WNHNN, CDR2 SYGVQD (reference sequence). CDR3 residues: CASSELGDTGELFF. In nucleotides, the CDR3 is TGCGCCAGCAGTGAGCTAGGGGACACCGGGGAGCTGTTTTTT.

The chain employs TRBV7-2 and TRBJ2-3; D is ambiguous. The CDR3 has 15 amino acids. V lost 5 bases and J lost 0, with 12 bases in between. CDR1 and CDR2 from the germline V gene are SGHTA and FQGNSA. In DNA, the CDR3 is TGTGCCAGCAGCGTTAGCACACCTAGCACAGATACGCAGTATTTT. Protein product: CASSVSTPSTDTQYF.

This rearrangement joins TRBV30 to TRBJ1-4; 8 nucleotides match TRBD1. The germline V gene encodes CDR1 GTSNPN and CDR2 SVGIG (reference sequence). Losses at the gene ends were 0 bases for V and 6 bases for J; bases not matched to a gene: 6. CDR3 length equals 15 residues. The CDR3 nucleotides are TGTGCCTGGAGTGTACTCAGGGGGCTAGATGAAAAACTGTTTTTT. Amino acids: CAWSVLRGLDEKLFF.

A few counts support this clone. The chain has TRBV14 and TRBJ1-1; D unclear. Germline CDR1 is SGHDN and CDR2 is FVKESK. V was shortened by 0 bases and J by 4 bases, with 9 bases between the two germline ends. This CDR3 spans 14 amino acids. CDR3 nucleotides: TGTGCCAGCAGCCAAGAAACGAGGTTCACTGAAGCTTTCTTT. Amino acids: CASSQETRFTEAFF.